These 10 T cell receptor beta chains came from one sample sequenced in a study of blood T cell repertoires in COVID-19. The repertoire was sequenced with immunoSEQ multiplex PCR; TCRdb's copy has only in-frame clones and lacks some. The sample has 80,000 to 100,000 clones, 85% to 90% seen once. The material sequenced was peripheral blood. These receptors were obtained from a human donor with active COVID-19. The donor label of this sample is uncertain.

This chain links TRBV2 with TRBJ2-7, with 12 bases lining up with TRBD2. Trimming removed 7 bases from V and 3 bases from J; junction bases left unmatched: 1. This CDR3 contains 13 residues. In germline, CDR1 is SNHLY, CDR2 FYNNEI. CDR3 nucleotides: TGTGCCAGCATGACTAGCGGGGGCTACGAGCAGTACTTC. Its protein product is CASMTSGGYEQYF.

In DNA form, the CDR3 reads TGTGCCAGCAGCTTGGGAGCCGGGGAGCTGTTTTTT. Protein sequence: CASSLGAGELFF. The chain uses TRBV11-2 and TRBJ2-2; D is perhaps TRBD2 (5 bases). Germline V gene lookup returns CDR1 SGHAT and CDR2 FQNNGV. Trimming took off 3 bases at V and 6 bases at J, with 5 bases between the two ends. CDR3 size: 12 residues.

This CDR3 is CASSQEKGAHQPQHF. In nucleotides, the CDR3 is TGTGCCAGCAGCCAAGAAAAGGGGGCCCATCAGCCCCAGCATTTT. The V call is TRBV4-2, the J call TRBJ1-5, with 7 bases that match TRBD1. J lost 5 bases, V lost 0 bases, and 4 bases had no gene match. The CDR3 is made up of 15 amino acids. CDR1 and CDR2 (germline): LGHNA, YNFKEQ.

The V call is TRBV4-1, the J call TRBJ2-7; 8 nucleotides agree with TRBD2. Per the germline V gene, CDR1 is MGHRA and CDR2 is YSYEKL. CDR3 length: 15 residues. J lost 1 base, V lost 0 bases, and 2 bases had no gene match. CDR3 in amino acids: CASSQEGGGSYEQYF. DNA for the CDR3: TGCGCCAGCAGCCAAGAGGGCGGGGGGTCCTACGAGCAGTACTTC.

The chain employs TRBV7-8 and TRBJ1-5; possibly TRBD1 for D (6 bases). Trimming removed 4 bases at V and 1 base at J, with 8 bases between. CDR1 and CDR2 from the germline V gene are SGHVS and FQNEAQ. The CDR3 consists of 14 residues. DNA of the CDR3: TGTGCCAGCAGCTCGGACAGAAGCAATCAGCCCCAGCATTTT. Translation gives CASSSDRSNQPQHF. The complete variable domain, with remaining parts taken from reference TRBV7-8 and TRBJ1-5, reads GAGVSQSPRYKVAKRGQDVALRCDPISGHVSLFWYQQALGQGPEFLTYFQNEAQLDKSGLPSDRFFAERPEGSVSTLKIQRTQQEDSAVYLCASSSDRSNQPQHFGDGTRLSIL.

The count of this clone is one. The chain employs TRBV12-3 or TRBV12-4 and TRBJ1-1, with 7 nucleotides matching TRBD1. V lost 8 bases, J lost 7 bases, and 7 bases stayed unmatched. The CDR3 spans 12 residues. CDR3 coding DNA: TGTGCCAGCCGGGACAGACACTATGAAGCTTTCTTT. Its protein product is CASRDRHYEAFF.

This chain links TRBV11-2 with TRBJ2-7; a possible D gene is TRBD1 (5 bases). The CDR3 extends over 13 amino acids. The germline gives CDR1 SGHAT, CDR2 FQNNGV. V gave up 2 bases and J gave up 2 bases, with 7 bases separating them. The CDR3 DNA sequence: TGTGCCAGCAGCTTAAACAGGCCCTACGAGCAGTACTTC. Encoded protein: CASSLNRPYEQYF.

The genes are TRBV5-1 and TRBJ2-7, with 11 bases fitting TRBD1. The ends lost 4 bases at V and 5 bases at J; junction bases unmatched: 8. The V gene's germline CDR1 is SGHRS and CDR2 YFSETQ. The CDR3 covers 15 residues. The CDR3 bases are TGCGCCAGCAGCCCGCGGACAGGGGGCGTCGACGAGCAGTACTTC. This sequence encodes CASSPRTGGVDEQYF.

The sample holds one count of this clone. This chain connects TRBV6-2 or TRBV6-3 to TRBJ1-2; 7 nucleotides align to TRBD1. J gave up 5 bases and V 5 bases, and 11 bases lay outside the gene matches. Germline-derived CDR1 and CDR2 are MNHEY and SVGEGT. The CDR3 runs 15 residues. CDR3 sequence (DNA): TGTGCCAGCAGTGGGACCGGGACAGCCGATTATGGCTACACCTTC. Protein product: CASSGTGTADYGYTF.

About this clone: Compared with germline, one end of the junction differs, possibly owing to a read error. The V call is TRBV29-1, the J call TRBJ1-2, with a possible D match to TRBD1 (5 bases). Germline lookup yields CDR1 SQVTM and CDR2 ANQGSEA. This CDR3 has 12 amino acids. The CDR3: CSVQDRIYGYTF. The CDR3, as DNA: TGCAGCGTTCAAGACAGAATCTATGGCTACACCTTC.